This T cell receptor beta chain is from a study of PD-1 blockade in classical Hodgkin lymphoma. Broader study findings: CD4+ TCR diversity rose significantly by C4D1, and CD8+ TCR diversity did not.

Assay: immunoSEQ multiplex PCR; the TCRdb copy retains only in-frame clones and omits some. The sample gives roughly 140,000 clones, under 85% of which show up once; about 9.3% is in the top ten. On this clone itself: The antigen remains unidentified.

The CDR3 runs to 15 residues. Germline lookup yields CDR1 SGHAT and CDR2 FQNNGV. Trimming removed 3 bases at V and 5 bases at J, with 16 bases between. All patients relapsed after autologous stem cell transplantation, and brentuximab vedotin exposure varied. This receptor was obtained from a human donor with classical Hodgkin lymphoma. The material sequenced was peripheral blood mononuclear cells (PBMCs), taken before the second cycle of nivolumab. This sequence joins TRBV11-2 and TRBJ1-2; no reliable D call. The CDR3 region is CASSFVPGSGYGYTF. The CDR3 nucleotides read TGTGCCAGCAGCTTTGTCCCGGGGAGTGGGTATGGCTACACCTTC.